A selection of T cell receptor beta chains follows, all from one sample in a study of control samples from healthy donors and cancer patients. The data were produced by immunoSEQ multiplex PCR, yet TCRdb's version contains in-frame clones alone and is incomplete. Seen here are over 110,000 clones, less than 90% observed once, and the top ten hold about 9%. Sequencing was done on a sample of blood. These receptors all come from a young woman in good health. CDR3s include the opening cysteine and the closing phenylalanine or tryptophan. The D gene is left open where the match is weak. Some rows mark clone size as missing; the rest say once, few, many or name a class of expanded clone.

j_call	clone_size	d_call	v_call	cdr3_nt	cdr3_aa
TRBJ2-1	NA	TRBD2	TRBV6-4	TGTGCCAGCAGTGGTCTAGCGGGAGGGTTATATGAGCAGTTCTTC	CASSGLAGGLYEQFF
TRBJ2-2	NA	TRBD1	TRBV7-6	TGTGCCAGCAGCTTAAGAACAGGGGGCGAAGGGACCGGGGAGCTGTTTTTT	CASSLRTGGEGTGELFF
TRBJ1-5	NA	TRBD1	TRBV7-6	TGTGCCAGCAGCCTGGACAGGGTTCAGCCCCAGCATTTT	CASSLDRVQPQHF
TRBJ1-2	few	NA	TRBV5-1	TGCGCCAGCAGCTTGGTGGAGGGTGGTAACTATGGCTACACCTTC	CASSLVEGGNYGYTF
TRBJ1-3	NA	TRBD1	TRBV2	TGTGCCAGCAGCCAACAGGGGGCCGTCTCTGGAAACACCATATATTTT	CASSQQGAVSGNTIYF
TRBJ1-1	NA	TRBD1	TRBV16	TGTGCCAGCAGCCAATCTGGTTCAGGACAGGGGAACACTGAAGCTTTCTTT	CASSQSGSGQGNTEAFF
TRBJ2-7	NA	TRBD2	TRBV6-4	TGTGCCAGCAGGGCTTCTAGCGGGAGGCCGCCCCCCTCACTCTACGAGCAGTACTTC	CASRASSGRPPPSLYEQYF
TRBJ2-3	NA	NA	TRBV19	TGTGCCAGTAGTACCCCCCGCCATTTTTTTAGCACAGATACGCAGTATTTT	CASSTPRHFFSTDTQYF
TRBJ2-5	NA	TRBD2	TRBV3-1/TRBV3-2	TGTGCCAGCAGCCAAGAAGGGGGGCGGGAGGGCCGATTGGTACAAGAGACCCAGTACTTC	CASSQEGGREGRLVQETQYF
TRBJ1-2	NA	NA	TRBV30	TGTGCCTCTCACAGGGTTAACTATGGCTACACCTTC	CASHRVNYGYTF
TRBJ2-6	NA	NA	TRBV5-1	TGCGCCAGCAGCGGCTACGGGGGTGGGTCTGGGGCCAACGTCCTGACTTTC	CASSGYGGGSGANVLTF
TRBJ2-1	NA	NA	TRBV11-2	TGTGCCAGCAGCTTAGATCCGGGATCTTACAATGAGCAGTTCTTC	CASSLDPGSYNEQFF
TRBJ1-4	NA	NA	TRBV3-1/TRBV3-2	TGTGCCAGCAGCCAGGCCAATGAAAAACTGTTTTTT	CASSQANEKLFF
TRBJ2-1	NA	NA	TRBV3-1/TRBV3-2	TGTGCCAGCAGCCAAGGCCCTGGGGGGGCGGGTTATGAGCAGTTCTTC	CASSQGPGGAGYEQFF
TRBJ2-7	NA	TRBD2	TRBV4-2	TGTGCCAGCAGCCAAGTGCCGTCGGGGCTAGCGGGATCCTCCTACGAGCAGTACTTC	CASSQVPSGLAGSSYEQYF
TRBJ1-2	NA	NA	TRBV6-5	TGTGCCAGCACCTCTCATGGCTATGGCTACACCTTC	CASTSHGYGYTF
TRBJ2-3	once	NA	TRBV11-1	TGTGCCAGCTGCCCCCAGATCACAGATACGCAGTATTTT	CASCPQITDTQYF
TRBJ2-3	NA	NA	TRBV29-1	TGCAGCGTTTCGGCCAACACAGATACGCAGTATTTT	CSVSANTDTQYF
TRBJ2-7	NA	NA	TRBV6-5	TGTGCCAGCAGACTAGCACAGAACTACGAGCAGTACTTC	CASRLAQNYEQYF
TRBJ2-1	NA	NA	TRBV6-2/TRBV6-3	TGTGCCAGCAGTTACTCACGGGACGGAGCTCTCGATGAGCAGTTCTTC	CASSYSRDGALDEQFF
TRBJ2-1	NA	TRBD2	TRBV29-1	TGCAGCGTTGAAAGGACTAGCGGGGTAGATGAGCAGTTCTTC	CSVERTSGVDEQFF
TRBJ2-5	NA	TRBD2	TRBV4-2	TGTGCCAGCAGCCGGCTAGCGGGACTCCAGTACTTC	CASSRLAGLQYF
TRBJ1-5	NA	NA	TRBV19	TGTGCCAGTAGCACCTTTAGCAATCAGCCCCAGCATTTT	CASSTFSNQPQHF
TRBJ2-1	once	NA	TRBV5-5	TGTGCCAGATTTCCCCAGCGGGCCTCCTACAATGAGCAGTTCTTC	CARFPQRASYNEQFF
TRBJ1-1	NA	TRBD1	TRBV2	TGTGCCAGCGGATACAGGGGGAGCACTGAAGCTTTCTTT	CASGYRGSTEAFF
TRBJ2-2	NA	NA	TRBV24-1	TGTGCCACCAGTGATTTTAAACCCGGGGAGCTGTTTTTT	CATSDFKPGELFF
TRBJ1-5	NA	NA	TRBV5-1	TGCGCCAGCAGCTACAACACGGGCAGTAATCGTCAGCCCCAGCATTTT	CASSYNTGSNRQPQHF
TRBJ1-2	NA	TRBD1	TRBV7-2	TGTGCCAGCAGCCCAGGACAGGGACATGGCTACACCTTC	CASSPGQGHGYTF
TRBJ1-1	NA	TRBD1	TRBV19	TGTGCCACCGGAACCGACAGGGAAGATGAAGCTTTCTTT	CATGTDREDEAFF
TRBJ1-2	NA	NA	TRBV19	TGTGCCAGTAGTATAGGGGCCAGAGACTATGGCTACACCTTC	CASSIGARDYGYTF
TRBJ1-5	NA	NA	TRBV7-8	TGTGCCAGCAGCTCGAGCTTAGGGGGCAATCAGCCCCAGCATTTT	CASSSSLGGNQPQHF
TRBJ2-1	NA	NA	TRBV19	TGTGCCAGTAGTGAACTAGATTACAATGAAGAGCAGTTCTTC	CASSELDYNEEQFF
TRBJ1-1	NA	TRBD1	TRBV3-1/TRBV3-2	TGTGCCAGCAGCGGACAGGGGTACACTGAAGCTTTCTTT	CASSGQGYTEAFF
TRBJ2-1	NA	NA	TRBV30	TGTGCCTGGAGTGTTGGTTCACTTTATAGCGGCAATGAGCAGTTCTTC	CAWSVGSLYSGNEQFF
TRBJ1-1	NA	NA	TRBV5-4	TGTGCCAGCAGCCCATCGACAGGCTCCACTGAAGCTTTCTTT	CASSPSTGSTEAFF
TRBJ2-3	few	NA	TRBV18	TGTGCCAGCTCACAACTCCAGACAGGAGGCACAGATACGCAGTATTTT	CASSQLQTGGTDTQYF
TRBJ1-1	NA	NA	TRBV29-1	TGCAGCGTTGGGACGAACACTGAAGCTTTCTTT	CSVGTNTEAFF
TRBJ1-1	NA	NA	TRBV16	TGTGCCAGCAGCCAACTGGGGGGAGGCACTGAAGCTTTCTTT	CASSQLGGGTEAFF
TRBJ2-2	NA	NA	TRBV5-3	TGTGCCAGAAGCTCGCCGAAGGGGGAGACGGAAACCGGGGAGCTGTTTTTT	CARSSPKGETETGELFF
TRBJ1-6	NA	TRBD1	TRBV30	TGTGCCTGGAGTCTCAGGCACAGGGGGCTTGGAGTCGGGTCCTATAATTCACCCCTCCACTTT	CAWSLRHRGLGVGSYNSPLHF
TRBJ2-7	few	NA	TRBV3-1/TRBV3-2	TGTGCCAGCAGCCAAGATCGGGCTTGGAGAGACACCTACGAGCAGTACTTC	CASSQDRAWRDTYEQYF